One TCR beta chain is described in this entry. The CDR3 consists of 18 residues. Germline CDR1 PRHDT, CDR2 FYEKMQ (reference sequence). V lost 5 bases to trimming and J lost 7 bases; unmatched junction nucleotides: 12. The entry originates in a study of blood T cell repertoires in COVID-19. Study context: Acute and convalescent COVID-19 specimens originated in the United States, Italy and Spain. T cells, B-cell-depleted T cells, or PBMCs provided the cDNA or gDNA that served as material.

Study processing details: Reference gene primer amplification gave nucleated cell count estimates. Data came from immunoSEQ multiplex PCR; TCRdb stores just in-frame clones and leaves some out. V and J calls and clone size are copied from that table; D and trimming were computed from the DNA. The sample holds some 99,000 clones, 80% to 90% seen once. The specimen sequenced was peripheral blood. V and J are TRBV13 and TRBJ2-2, with 14 bases identical to TRBD2. This receptor was taken from a human donor in a cohort sampled during active COVID-19. The CDR3 nucleotides are TGTGCCAGCAGCAGGGCGGGACTAGCGGGAGTCCCAGACGGGGAGCTGTTTTTT. It codes for CASSRAGLAGVPDGELFF.